Following are 5 T cell receptor beta chains from one sample sequenced in a study of cytomegalovirus exposure and HLA in healthy donors. The primer mix had 60 Vbeta and 13 Jbeta primers. Libraries were prepared by immunoSEQ multiplex PCR; TCRdb keeps only in-frame clonotypes and omits some of them. The table lists under 200,000 clones, about 71% of them singletons. Sequencing used PBMCs. The receptor source for this set is a man in his fifties in good health and CMV-seronegative.

This clone was observed a handful of times. CDR3: CASSLRGRYNEQFF. The CDR3 DNA is TGTGCCAGCAGTTTACGGGGGAGATACAATGAGCAGTTCTTC. The chain couples TRBV28 to TRBJ2-1, with a tentative D call TRBD2 (6 bases). The CDR3 totals 14 residues. Trimming removed 2 bases from V and 4 bases from J, with 9 bases in between. The germline gives CDR1 MDHEN, CDR2 SYDVKM.

The rearrangement joins TRBV11-2 to TRBJ2-1; unclear D gene. V was clipped by 2 bases and J by 5 bases, with 13 bases between them. Germline CDR1 reads SGHAT; CDR2 reads FQNNGV. CDR3 length: 15 amino acids. The CDR3 coding sequence is TGTGCCAGCAGCTTACGCGCGGCCGCCCACAATGAGCAGTTCTTC. Amino acids: CASSLRAAAHNEQFF.

The chain links TRBV5-1 to TRBJ2-5; 8 bases are a match to TRBD1. V trimming: 4 bases; J trimming: 1 base; junction bases outside the gene matches: 3. The CDR3 is made up of 14 amino acids. Germline lookup yields CDR1 SGHRS and CDR2 YFSETQ. CDR3 residues: CASSTGTGQETQYF. The DNA of the CDR3 is TGCGCCAGCAGCACCGGGACAGGCCAAGAGACCCAGTACTTC.

This sequence joins TRBV19 and TRBJ2-3; the match to TRBD1 covers 8 bases. Per the germline V gene, CDR1 is LNHDA and CDR2 is SQIVND (reference sequence). V was clipped by 4 bases and J by 0 bases; unmatched bases: 3. CDR3 length: 15 residues. CDR3 DNA sequence: TGTGCCAGTAGTACCGGACAGGGAAGCACAGATACGCAGTATTTT. The encoded protein is CASSTGQGSTDTQYF. The full variable domain, completed using reference TRBV19 and TRBJ2-3, is DGGITQSPKYLFRKEGQNVTLSCEQNLNHDAMYWYRQDPGQGLRLIYYSQIVNDFQKGDIAEGYSVSREKKESFPLTVTSAQKNPTAFYLCASSTGQGSTDTQYFGPGTRLTVL.

This clone was seen just once. V gene TRBV7-2 combines with J gene TRBJ2-5; D may be TRBD2 (6 bases). Trimming left V 0 bases short and J 4 bases short, with 9 bases between. This CDR3 is 14 amino acids long. CDR1 SGHTA and CDR2 FQGNSA come from the germline V gene. In DNA, the CDR3 is TGTGCCAGCAGCTTAGCGCGGGGTCTAGAGACCCAGTACTTC. This codes for CASSLARGLETQYF.